The clone carrying this TCR beta chain was counted at least ten times. Its cognate antigen is unknown. The data were obtained in a study of early T cells in non-severe SARS-CoV-2 infection. Study details: Sequencing of bulk RNA from unsorted whole blood was done, without chain pairing.

Germline-derived CDR1 and CDR2 are MNHEY and SMNVEV (reference sequence). The CDR3 consists of 13 residues. Trimming took off 5 bases at V and 8 bases at J, with 10 bases between the two ends. Each single cDNA molecule received a unique molecular identifier. TCRdb re-called the 5' RACE reads through MiXCR, storing one row per CDR3 protein. The sample records about 48,000 distinct CDR3 sequences, approximately 9.8% being singletons. Findings and limits, study-wide: Reliance on VDJdb matching favored anti-spike CD8 responses; private and CD4 specificities were missed.

The clonotype originates from an adult who was a healthcare worker with PCR-confirmed SARS-CoV-2 infection or an uninfected control (not recorded which). The sequencing sample was made of whole blood. This chain joins TRBV27 and TRBJ1-6; D is unclear. The CDR3 DNA reads TGTGCCAGCAGTGCCCGGGGTTATTCACCCCTCCACTTT. Amino acid sequence: CASSARGYSPLHF.